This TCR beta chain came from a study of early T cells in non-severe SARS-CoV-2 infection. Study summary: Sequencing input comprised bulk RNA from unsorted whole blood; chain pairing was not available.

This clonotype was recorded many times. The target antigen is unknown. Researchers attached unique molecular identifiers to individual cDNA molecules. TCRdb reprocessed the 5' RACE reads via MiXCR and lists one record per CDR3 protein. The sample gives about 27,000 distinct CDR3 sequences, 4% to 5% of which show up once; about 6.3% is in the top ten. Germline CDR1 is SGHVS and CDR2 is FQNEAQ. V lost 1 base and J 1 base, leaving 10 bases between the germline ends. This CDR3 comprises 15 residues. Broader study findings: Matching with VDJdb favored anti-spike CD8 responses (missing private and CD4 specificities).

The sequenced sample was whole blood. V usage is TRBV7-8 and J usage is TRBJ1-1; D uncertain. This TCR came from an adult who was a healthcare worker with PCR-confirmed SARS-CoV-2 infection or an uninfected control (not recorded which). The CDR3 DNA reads TGTGCCAGCAGCTTAGTATTAGCGGGGAACACTGAAGCTTTCTTT. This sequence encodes CASSLVLAGNTEAFF. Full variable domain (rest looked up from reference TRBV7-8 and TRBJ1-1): GAGVSQSPRYKVAKRGQDVALRCDPISGHVSLFWYQQALGQGPEFLTYFQNEAQLDKSGLPSDRFFAERPEGSVSTLKIQRTQQEDSAVYLCASSLVLAGNTEAFFGQGTRLTVV.